The 19 T cell receptor beta chains presented below share a single source sample, sequenced in a study of blood T cell repertoires in COVID-19 (dated by TCRdb to between 2020 and 2021). Library generation was performed with the immunoSEQ multiplex PCR assay. TCRdb retrieved this table from immuneACCESS and kept in-frame rearrangements only. Not all clones are present; in checked studies, unresolved V genes account for under half, and no reason is known for the remainder. Counted in this sample were around 110,000 clones; around 78% of them appeared once. The ten largest make up 5% to 7.5% of the sample. The sequenced sample consisted of peripheral blood. These receptors were taken from a man at least 80 years old with COVID-19, enrolled during active disease.

The rearrangement links TRBV13 to TRBJ2-1, with 8 bases aligning to TRBD1. V shed 4 bases and J 5 bases; nucleotides not matched to a gene: 10. From germline, CDR1 is PRHDT and CDR2 FYEKMQ (reference sequence). The CDR3 is 16 amino acids. This chain's CDR3 is CASSSGTGLADNEQFF. The CDR3 nucleotides are TGTGCCAGCAGCTCCGGGACAGGCCTGGCGGACAATGAGCAGTTCTTC.

The chain joins TRBV28 to TRBJ1-4; the match to TRBD1 covers 7 bases. Germline V gene data show CDR1 as MDHEN and CDR2 as SYDVKM. This CDR3 has 15 amino acids. With V trimmed by 7 bases and J by 7 bases, 12 bases remained unmatched. As DNA, the CDR3 is TGTGCCAGCACCCCCGACAGGGTTCGGGCTGAAAAACTGTTTTTT. This gives the protein CASTPDRVRAEKLFF. The full variable domain, rest sourced from reference TRBV28 and TRBJ1-4, is DVKVTQSSRYLVKRTGEKVFLECVQDMDHENMFWYRQDPGLGLRLIYFSYDVKMKEKGDIPEGYSVSREKKERFSLILESASTNQTSMYLCASTPDRVRAEKLFFGSGTQLSVL.

This clone was seen once. The CDR3 DNA reads as TGTGCCACCCGTCCCGGACACGCGGGGAATCAGCCCCAGCATTTT. It encodes CATRPGHAGNQPQHF. The chain couples TRBV6-5 to TRBJ1-5, with D perhaps matching TRBD1 (5 bases). V was shortened by 10 bases and J by 4 bases, with 20 bases between the two germline ends. Germline CDR1 reads MNHEY; CDR2 reads SVGAGI. The CDR3 extends over 15 amino acids.

This clone was seen only a few times. DNA for the CDR3: TGTGCCAGCAGCCTTGGCCGGGGGTCGAGGAACACTGAAGCTTTCTTT. It is translated as CASSLGRGSRNTEAFF. This chain uses TRBV7-8 with TRBJ1-1, with D possibly being TRBD1 (5 bases). Germline-derived CDR1 and CDR2 are SGHVS and FQNEAQ. CDR3 length: 16 residues. V lost 5 bases and J lost 1, with 17 bases in between.

The V call is TRBV28, the J call TRBJ2-1; 8 bases align to TRBD1. The length of the CDR3 is 15 residues. Germline loops: CDR1 MDHEN, CDR2 SYDVKM. V gave up 6 bases and J gave up 7 bases; unmatched junction bases: 11. CDR3: CASRGTDRAINEQFF. The CDR3 DNA sequence: TGTGCCAGCAGAGGTACGGACAGGGCCATTAATGAGCAGTTCTTC.

The chain combines TRBV7-2 with TRBJ1-5; no clear D gene. CDR1 SGHTA and CDR2 FQGNSA come from the germline V gene. Between the trimmed V and J ends, which lost 2 bases and 9 bases, there was a span of 14 bases. The length of the CDR3 is 14 residues. The CDR3 reads CASSLTRSPGPQHF. For the CDR3, the DNA is TGTGCCAGCAGCTTAACCCGGTCGCCTGGGCCCCAGCATTTT.

This clone was counted only a few times. The CDR3 DNA reads as TGTGCCATCAGTGACAGTGGGAAGGCGACTACCTACGAGCAGTACTTC. Protein sequence: CAISDSGKATTYEQYF. The chain is built from TRBV10-3 and TRBJ2-7, with D possibly being TRBD2 (5 bases). Germline V gene lookup returns CDR1 ENHRY and CDR2 SYGVKD. V lost 3 bases and J 2 bases, leaving 17 bases between the germline ends. The CDR3 covers 16 residues.

The rearrangement joins TRBV5-5 to TRBJ2-1; D is undetermined. CDR3 length: 12 amino acids. Trimming removed 0 bases from V and 4 bases from J, with 2 bases in between. CDR1 and CDR2 from the germline V gene are SGHKS and YYEKEE (reference sequence). CDR3 DNA: TGTGCCAGCAGCTTGGCATACAATGAGCAGTTCTTC. This gives the protein CASSLAYNEQFF.

This clone showed up just a few times. The chain couples TRBV5-1 to TRBJ1-2; 9 bases are shared with TRBD1. Germline CDR1 and CDR2: SGHRS and YFSETQ. The V segment lost 4 bases and the J segment 2 bases; nucleotides outside the gene matches: 9. The CDR3 totals 16 residues. CDR3 protein: CASSNIRTGANYGYTF. The CDR3 nucleotides read TGCGCCAGCAGCAACATAAGGACAGGGGCAAACTATGGCTACACCTTC. Drawing the rest from reference TRBV5-1 and TRBJ1-2, the complete variable domain is KAGVTQTPRYLIKTRGQQVTLSCSPISGHRSVSWYQQTPGQGLQFLFEYFSETQRNKGNFPGRFSGRQFSNSRSEMNVSTLELGDSALYLCASSNIRTGANYGYTFGSGTRLTVV.

The chain is built from TRBV6-4 and TRBJ2-3; possibly TRBD1 for D (6 bases). The CDR3 totals 13 residues. Germline values: CDR1 MRHNA, CDR2 SNTAGT. V was cut by 11 bases and J by 4 bases, with 16 bases left in between. CDR3 sequence: CASRGGSADTQYF. The CDR3 coding sequence is TGTGCCTCTAGAGGGGGATCCGCAGATACGCAGTATTTT.

This chain connects TRBV11-3 to TRBJ2-1, with D perhaps TRBD2 (6 bases). This CDR3 has 14 residues. Germline values: CDR1 SGHNT, CDR2 YENEEA. Trimming cost V 5 bases and J 0 bases, with 8 bases left between them. The CDR3 nucleotides read TGTGCCAGCAGCCCGCGGGGCTCCTACAATGAGCAGTTCTTC. Translated, it gives CASSPRGSYNEQFF.

The CDR3, as DNA: TGTGCCAGCAGCGCTCACAGGGATCAGCCCCAGCATTTT. This sequence encodes CASSAHRDQPQHF. The chain recombines TRBV5-6 with TRBJ1-5; D may be TRBD1 (6 bases). The CDR3 loop spans 13 amino acids. CDR1 and CDR2 from the germline V gene are SGHDT and YYEEEE. Trimming removed 4 bases at V and 5 bases at J, with 10 bases between.

J is TRBJ2-1 and V is TRBV13, with TRBD1 identical over 11 bases. Trimming cost V 3 bases and J 5 bases; bases outside gene matches: 3. This CDR3 spans 15 amino acids. Looked up from germline, CDR1 is PRHDT and CDR2 is FYEKMQ (reference sequence). The CDR3 is CASSFRDRGDNEQFF. In DNA, the CDR3 is TGTGCCAGCAGCTTCCGGGACAGGGGGGACAATGAGCAGTTCTTC. The full variable domain, rest sourced from reference TRBV13 and TRBJ2-1, is AAGVIQSPRHLIKEKRETATLKCYPIPRHDTVYWYQQGPGQDPQFLISFYEKMQSDKGSIPDRFSAQQFSDYHSELNMSSLELGDSALYFCASSFRDRGDNEQFFGPGTRLTVL.

The chain links TRBV28 to TRBJ1-4, with a weak D call TRBD1 (5 bases). The CDR3 is 18 residues long. V was cut by 3 bases and J by 8 bases, with 25 bases left in between. Germline V gene data show CDR1 as MDHEN and CDR2 as SYDVKM. The CDR3 DNA sequence: TGTGCCAGCAGTTTCGACACCGACCCAGGGATCCAAGGAGAAAAACTGTTTTTT. Protein: CASSFDTDPGIQGEKLFF. The full variable domain, completed using reference TRBV28 and TRBJ1-4, is DVKVTQSSRYLVKRTGEKVFLECVQDMDHENMFWYRQDPGLGLRLIYFSYDVKMKEKGDIPEGYSVSREKKERFSLILESASTNQTSMYLCASSFDTDPGIQGEKLFFGSGTQLSVL.

This clone has just a few counts. This chain uses TRBV27 with TRBJ2-7, with a weak D call TRBD1 (6 bases). V was cut by 6 bases and J by 4 bases, with 10 bases left in between. CDR3 length: 12 amino acids. CDR1 is MNHEY, CDR2 SMNVEV, per germline (reference sequence). CDR3 protein: CASSFTGYEQYF. In nucleotides, the CDR3 is TGTGCCAGCAGCTTCACAGGGTACGAGCAGTACTTC.

In nucleotides, the CDR3 is TGTGCCAGCAGCAAACGCTGGGGGGGTAGGAACACTGAAGCTTTCTTT. Encoded protein: CASSKRWGGRNTEAFF. The chain is built from TRBV21-1 and TRBJ1-1. TRBV21-1 is a pseudogene locus. The CDR3 sequence is 16 residues long.

This rearrangement joins TRBV29-1 to TRBJ2-2, with 11 positions matching TRBD1. The J segment lost 3 bases and the V segment lost 6 bases, leaving 6 bases of the junction unmatched. Germline CDR1 SQVTM, CDR2 ANQGSEA. This CDR3 contains 15 residues. CDR3: CSVADRGLYTGELFF. The CDR3 DNA reads as TGCAGCGTCGCGGACAGGGGGCTTTACACCGGGGAGCTGTTTTTT.

The chain uses TRBV7-3 and TRBJ2-5; 8 nucleotides align to TRBD2. V was clipped by 0 bases and J by 5 bases; unmatched bases: 5. CDR3 size: 15 residues. Germline-derived CDR1 and CDR2 are SGHTA and FQGTGA. CDR3 region: CASSLTGTRYETQYF. CDR3 coding DNA: TGTGCCAGCAGCTTAACCGGGACTAGATACGAGACCCAGTACTTC.

The genes are TRBV28 and TRBJ2-5; a weak D match, TRBD2 (6 bases). Per the germline V gene, CDR1 is MDHEN and CDR2 is SYDVKM. The germline V and J ends were trimmed by 6 bases and 5 bases, with 19 bases remaining between them. The CDR3 is made up of 15 amino acids. For the CDR3, the DNA is TGTGCCAGCAGGGGGGGACCAGCATTAAGCGAGACCCAGTACTTC. Amino acid sequence: CASRGGPALSETQYF.